These 21 T cell receptor beta chains came from one sample sequenced in a study of blood T cell repertoires in COVID-19. Measured with immunoSEQ multiplex PCR; TCRdb has only the in-frame clones, and not every one. The table records around 180,000 clones, roughly 77% of them present only once. The source material was peripheral blood. The receptor source for this set is an elderly woman with COVID-19, enrolled during active disease.

This clone was seen just once. The CDR3 DNA reads as TGTGCCAGCAGCTATGAGAGAGTGACCGGGGAGCTGTTTTTT. Its protein product is CASSYERVTGELFF. The V call is TRBV11-2, the J call TRBJ2-2; D remains ambiguous. CDR1 and CDR2 (germline): SGHAT, FQNNGV. Between the trimmed V and J ends, which lost 4 bases and 5 bases, there was a span of 11 bases. This CDR3 contains 14 residues.

The chain has TRBV6-2 or TRBV6-3 and TRBJ1-2; 9 nucleotides agree with TRBD1. CDR1 and CDR2 (germline): MNHEY, SVGEGT. The CDR3 is 15 amino acids. V shed 6 bases, J shed 4 bases, and the junction held 9 bases outside the gene matches. For the CDR3, the DNA is TGTGCCAGCAGCCCAACGACAGGGGGAACCTATGGCTACACCTTC. It is translated as CASSPTTGGTYGYTF.

This clone was detected ten times or more. This chain connects TRBV5-4 to TRBJ1-3; 8 positions agree with TRBD1. This CDR3 has 17 amino acids. Per the germline V gene, CDR1 is SGHNT and CDR2 is YYREEE (reference sequence). V shed 2 bases and J 0 bases; nucleotides not matched to a gene: 7. This CDR3 reads CASSFGPTGGSGNTIYF. CDR3 in DNA: TGTGCCAGCAGCTTTGGCCCTACAGGGGGCTCTGGAAACACCATATATTTT. Looking up the rest from reference TRBV5-4 and TRBJ1-3 gives the full variable domain: ETGVTQSPTHLIKTRGQQVTLRCSSQSGHNTVSWYQQALGQGPQFIFQYYREEENGRGNFPPRFSGLQFPNYSSELNVNALELDDSALYLCASSFGPTGGSGNTIYFGEGSWLTVV.

The chain has TRBV28 and TRBJ2-7; 10 bases are shared with TRBD1. The CDR3 is made up of 15 amino acids. The germline V gene encodes CDR1 MDHEN and CDR2 SYDVKM. The V segment lost 5 bases and the J segment 3 bases; nucleotides outside the gene matches: 7. The CDR3 sequence: CASSPGTGDFYEQYF. In DNA form, the CDR3 reads TGTGCCAGCAGTCCGGGGACAGGGGATTTCTACGAGCAGTACTTC.

This clone occurred once. V and J are TRBV13 and TRBJ2-3; 12 bases line up with TRBD2. With V trimmed by 4 bases and J by 0 bases, 2 bases remained unmatched. The germline V gene encodes CDR1 PRHDT and CDR2 FYEKMQ (reference sequence). The CDR3 is made up of 16 amino acids. The CDR3, as DNA: TGTGCCAGCAGCTCGACTAGCGGGAGCAGCACAGATACGCAGTATTTT. Translated: CASSSTSGSSTDTQYF.

The chain recombines TRBV5-6 with TRBJ2-7, with 7 positions matching TRBD2. V was pared by 5 bases and J by 5 bases, with 7 bases of the junction left unmatched. CDR1 and CDR2 (germline): SGHDT, YYEEEE. There are 13 residues in the CDR3. The CDR3 region has the DNA TGTGCCAGCAGGCGGCGGGAGTTAGACGAGCAGTACTTC. Residues: CASRRRELDEQYF.

This chain connects TRBV6-5 to TRBJ1-1, with TRBD1 identical over 7 bases. The CDR3 runs 14 residues. The V gene end was trimmed by 4 bases and the J gene end by 6 bases; junction bases not matched to a gene: 8. Germline CDR1 is MNHEY and CDR2 is SVGAGI. The CDR3 DNA sequence: TGTGCCAGCAGTTCGACAGGGTCGGGCGCTGAAGCTTTCTTT. Amino acid sequence: CASSSTGSGAEAFF.

In its sample, this clone was seen a few times. This rearrangement joins TRBV6-1 to TRBJ1-4; D possibly corresponds to TRBD1 (6 bases). The V end was cut by 3 bases, the J end by 3 bases, with 11 bases between. Germline CDR1 is MNHNS and CDR2 is SASEGT. This CDR3 is 15 amino acids long. CDR3: CASSDRGLANEKLFF. The DNA of the CDR3 is TGTGCCAGCAGTGACAGGGGTTTGGCTAATGAAAAACTGTTTTTT.

This sequence joins TRBV5-5 and TRBJ2-5; 10 bases align to TRBD2. The V gene end was trimmed by 4 bases and the J gene end by 1 base; junction bases not matched to a gene: 4. Germline V gene lookup returns CDR1 SGHKS and CDR2 YYEKEE (reference sequence). The CDR3 totals 15 residues. CDR3 in amino acids: CASSLLAGAQETQYF. CDR3 in DNA: TGTGCCAGCAGCCTGCTAGCGGGGGCCCAAGAGACCCAGTACTTC.

This rearrangement joins TRBV5-6 to TRBJ1-2; 8 bases are shared with TRBD1. In germline, CDR1 is SGHDT, CDR2 YYEEEE. V lost 2 bases, J lost 0 bases, and 12 bases stayed unmatched. The CDR3 is made up of 18 amino acids. CDR3 loop: CASSFLGQGLFTNYGYTF. The CDR3 nucleotides read TGTGCCAGCAGCTTCCTAGGACAGGGATTATTTACTAACTATGGCTACACCTTC.

In regard to this clone: The same CDR3 can be traced to other DNA sequences in this sample. The V and J genes are TRBV29-1 and TRBJ2-7, with a weak D call TRBD1 (7 bases). Germline assignment: CDR1 SQVTM and CDR2 ANQGSEA. The CDR3 length is 12 residues. The ends were cut back, 6 bases at V and 1 base at J, with 10 bases in the middle. The CDR3 DNA reads TGCAGCGTGCGGGACAGTTCCTACGAGCAGTACTTC. Translating gives CSVRDSSYEQYF.

Details on this clone: Other nucleotide sequences in the sample specify the same CDR3. The rearrangement links TRBV3-1 (or the pseudogene TRBV3-2) to TRBJ2-2, with TRBD2 identical over 7 bases. J gave up 4 bases and V 1 base, and 0 bases lay outside the gene matches. There are 14 residues in the CDR3. Germline CDR1 reads LGHDT; CDR2 reads YNNKEL (reference sequence). The CDR3 DNA sequence: TGTGCCAGCAGCCAAGCGGGGGGCACCGGGGAGCTGTTTTTT. Its protein is CASSQAGGTGELFF.

V is TRBV7-9 and J is TRBJ2-7; 9 bases are shared with TRBD1. V shed 5 bases, J shed 5 bases, and the junction held 10 bases outside the gene matches. This CDR3 is built from 15 residues. CDR1 and CDR2 from the germline V gene are SEHNR and FQNEAQ (reference sequence). The CDR3 nucleotides are TGTGCCAGCAGCCACTCCAGGGACAGGGCGGACGAGCAGTACTTC. Protein sequence: CASSHSRDRADEQYF.

The genes are TRBV5-4 and TRBJ1-5; no clear D gene. The CDR3 covers 13 residues. The V end was cut by 4 bases, the J end by 4 bases, with 9 bases between. The germline V gene has CDR1 SGHNT and CDR2 YYREEE (reference sequence). CDR3 nucleotide sequence: TGTGCCAGCAGCCCCGGGAGAAATCAGCCCCAGCATTTT. Translating it yields CASSPGRNQPQHF. Full variable domain (missing parts from reference TRBV5-4 and TRBJ1-5): ETGVTQSPTHLIKTRGQQVTLRCSSQSGHNTVSWYQQALGQGPQFIFQYYREEENGRGNFPPRFSGLQFPNYSSELNVNALELDDSALYLCASSPGRNQPQHFGDGTRLSIL.

The V and J genes are TRBV28 and TRBJ2-5, with 9 positions matching TRBD2. The germline gives CDR1 MDHEN, CDR2 SYDVKM. The CDR3 has 16 amino acids. J lost 1 base, V lost 6 bases, and 9 bases had no gene match. CDR3 amino acids: CASSRLAGWTQETQYF. The CDR3 DNA sequence: TGTGCCAGCAGCAGGCTAGCGGGGTGGACCCAAGAGACCCAGTACTTC. The whole variable domain, filled in from reference TRBV28 and TRBJ2-5, reads DVKVTQSSRYLVKRTGEKVFLECVQDMDHENMFWYRQDPGLGLRLIYFSYDVKMKEKGDIPEGYSVSREKKERFSLILESASTNQTSMYLCASSRLAGWTQETQYFGPGTRLLVL.

The genes are TRBV10-3 and TRBJ2-7; 9 bases agree with TRBD2. The CDR3 totals 14 residues. V shed 3 bases, J shed 2 bases, and the junction held 2 bases outside the gene matches. Germline assignment: CDR1 ENHRY and CDR2 SYGVKD. CDR3 in amino acids: CAISELAGAYEQYF. Here the CDR3 DNA reads TGTGCCATCAGTGAACTAGCGGGTGCCTACGAGCAGTACTTC.

J is TRBJ2-7 and V is TRBV2; 10 bases are shared with TRBD1. The V gene's germline CDR1 is SNHLY and CDR2 FYNNEI. The CDR3 is 14 amino acids. The V gene end was trimmed by 6 bases and the J gene end by 7 bases; junction bases not matched to a gene: 9. CDR3 residues: CASRRDRGLYEQYF. The CDR3 DNA is TGTGCCAGCAGGCGGGACAGGGGACTATATGAGCAGTACTTC.

V and J are TRBV19 and TRBJ2-5; 8 nucleotides line up with TRBD2. Germline assignment: CDR1 LNHDA and CDR2 SQIVND (reference sequence). This CDR3 contains 12 residues. DNA of the CDR3: TGTGGGTTGGGACTAGACCAAGAGACCCAGTACTTC. Translation: CGLGLDQETQYF.

This clone was detected once. The V and J genes are TRBV6-1 and TRBJ2-1; the D gene is possibly TRBD1 (5 bases). V was cut by 5 bases and J by 9 bases, with 11 bases left in between. CDR3 length: 12 amino acids. From germline, CDR1 is MNHNS and CDR2 SASEGT. The CDR3 loop is CASSSSGPEQFF. The CDR3 coding sequence is TGTGCCAGCAGTTCCTCAGGGCCTGAGCAGTTCTTC.

The chain recombines TRBV28 with TRBJ2-5; the D gene is possibly TRBD2 (7 bases). V lost 3 bases, J lost 3 bases, and 23 bases lay in between. This CDR3 contains 18 residues. Germline loops: CDR1 MDHEN, CDR2 SYDVKM. This CDR3 reads CASSFDRGAGTLKETQYF. CDR3 DNA: TGTGCCAGCAGTTTTGATCGGGGAGCGGGGACATTGAAAGAGACCCAGTACTTC.

This clone was counted ten times or more. The rearrangement uses TRBV27 and TRBJ1-1, with 7 bases that match TRBD1. This CDR3 is built from 12 residues. The V and J ends lost 3 bases and 8 bases, in that order; junction bases with no gene match: 3. CDR1 and CDR2 from the germline V gene are MNHEY and SMNVEV (reference sequence). The CDR3 nucleotides read TGTGCCAGCAGTTTTTTACAGGGGGAAGCTTTCTTT. Translating it yields CASSFLQGEAFF.